Presented here are 20 T cell receptor beta chains from one specimen sequenced in a study of blood T cell repertoires in COVID-19 (TCRdb year 2020). Library prep was done by the immunoSEQ multiplex PCR assay. This immuneACCESS table, as held by TCRdb, lists in-frame sequences with V and J called but not all clones. Of the missing ones, under half trace to an unresolved V gene in checked studies; the others have no known cause. Present in this sample are around 130,000 clones, 80% to 90% of which were seen just once. Around 30% of the sample comes from the top ten. Sequencing was carried out using peripheral blood. The source is a man aged 65-85 years with active or convalescent COVID-19.

This clone was detected once. This chain links TRBV15 with TRBJ1-4, with D uncertain. In germline, CDR1 is LNHNV, CDR2 YYDKDF (reference sequence). Deletions cut 1 base from V and 7 bases from J, with 4 bases between. The CDR3 contains 12 residues. The CDR3, as DNA: TGTGCCACCAGCAGAGGGAGTGAAAAACTGTTTTTT. Protein product: CATSRGSEKLFF. Complete variable domain (other parts from reference TRBV15 and TRBJ1-4): DAMVIQNPRYQVTQFGKPVTLSCSQTLNHNVMYWYQQKSSQAPKLLFHYYDKDFNNEADTPDNFQSRRPNTSFCFLDIRSPGLGDTAMYLCATSRGSEKLFFGSGTQLSVL.

V and J are TRBV7-9 and TRBJ2-5, with D possibly TRBD1 on 6 matching bases. In germline, CDR1 is SEHNR, CDR2 FQNEAQ (reference sequence). This CDR3 contains 14 residues. Trimming cost V 5 bases and J 5 bases, with 15 bases left between them. The CDR3 region is CASSPGQGMETQYF. The CDR3 nucleotides read TGTGCCAGCAGCCCCGGGCAGGGGATGGAGACCCAGTACTTC. The full variable domain, its missing parts supplied by reference TRBV7-9 and TRBJ2-5, is DTGVSQNPRHKITKRGQNVTFRCDPISEHNRLYWYRQTLGQGPEFLTYFQNEAQLEKSRLLSDRFSAERPKGSFSTLEIQRTEQGDSAMYLCASSPGQGMETQYFGPGTRLLVL.

This rearrangement joins TRBV19 to TRBJ2-6, with D possibly matching TRBD2 (5 bases). Germline CDR1 and CDR2: LNHDA and SQIVND (reference sequence). There are 17 residues in the CDR3. The V end was cut by 6 bases, the J end by 0 bases, with 15 bases between. The chain's CDR3 is CASRKTGRSSGANVLTF. For the CDR3, the DNA is TGTGCCAGTAGGAAAACGGGGAGAAGCTCTGGGGCCAACGTCCTGACTTTC.

V and J are TRBV19 and TRBJ1-3; D is possibly TRBD1 (6 bases). Between the trimmed V and J ends, which lost 4 bases and 1 base, there was a span of 20 bases. Germline V gives CDR1 LNHDA, CDR2 SQIVND (reference sequence). The CDR3 has 18 residues. The chain's CDR3 is CASSKQGPRSSSGNTIYF. The CDR3 DNA is TGTGCCAGTAGTAAGCAGGGGCCAAGAAGTTCATCTGGAAACACCATATATTTT.

This chain links TRBV5-6 with TRBJ1-2; possible D gene TRBD1, 5 bases. Germline CDR1 is SGHDT and CDR2 is YYEEEE. The CDR3 sequence is 14 residues long. The V and J ends lost 0 bases and 10 bases respectively, with 16 bases between them. The CDR3 region is CASSLVGAPESYTF. For the CDR3, the DNA is TGTGCCAGCAGCTTGGTAGGGGCCCCGGAGTCCTACACCTTC.

This clone has only one observation. The chain has TRBV14 and TRBJ2-7, with TRBD2 as a possible D gene (5 bases). CDR1 and CDR2 from the germline V gene are SGHDN and FVKESK. This CDR3 region has 14 residues. V lost 1 base, J lost 3 bases, and 10 bases lay in between. CDR3 coding DNA: TGTGCCAGCAGCCAAGCCGCAACTAGCTACGAGCAGTACTTC. Translated: CASSQAATSYEQYF.

This chain joins TRBV6-5 and TRBJ1-1; D gene uncertain. Germline V gene data show CDR1 as MNHEY and CDR2 as SVGAGI. The CDR3 totals 11 residues. V lost 7 bases and J lost 10, with 13 bases in between. Written as DNA, the CDR3 is TGTGCCAGCAATTCGGGTGTGGTAGCTTTCTTT. It encodes CASNSGVVAFF.

The chain carries TRBV6-5 and TRBJ2-3; D uncertain. This CDR3 comprises 15 residues. Germline assignment: CDR1 MNHEY and CDR2 SVGAGI. Trimming pared 3 bases from V and 2 bases from J, leaving 12 bases between. The CDR3 here is CASSYRRVDTDTQYF. The CDR3 DNA reads TGTGCCAGCAGTTATAGACGGGTAGACACAGATACGCAGTATTTT.

This chain links TRBV7-9 with TRBJ2-1; 8 nucleotides line up with TRBD2. Trimming removed 5 bases from V and 4 bases from J; junction bases left unmatched: 19. The V gene's germline CDR1 is SEHNR and CDR2 FQNEAQ (reference sequence). CDR3 length: 19 residues. The CDR3 DNA reads TGTGCCAGCAGCCGCAAAGTAAGGGACACCCGGGGGGGTTACAATGAGCAGTTCTTC. Its protein is CASSRKVRDTRGGYNEQFF.

This chain uses TRBV12-3 or TRBV12-4 with TRBJ2-7; 12 bases match TRBD2. V shed 9 bases, J shed 3 bases, and the junction held 3 bases outside the gene matches. This CDR3 is built from 13 residues. The CDR3 sequence is CASRTSGIYEQYF. The CDR3 DNA follows: TGTGCCAGTAGGACTAGCGGGATCTACGAGCAGTACTTC.

This chain links TRBV2 with TRBJ1-2, with a weak D call TRBD1 (5 bases). CDR3 length equals 13 residues. CDR1 and CDR2 (germline): SNHLY, FYNNEI. Trimming took off 7 bases at V and 7 bases at J, with 16 bases between the two ends. In DNA, the CDR3 is TGTGCCAGCACCGCGGAGGGGAAACTTGGCTACACCTTC. This sequence encodes CASTAEGKLGYTF. Combining the CDR3 with reference TRBV2 and TRBJ1-2 gives the whole variable domain EPEVTQTPSHQVTQMGQEVILRCVPISNHLYFYWYRQILGQKVEFLVSFYNNEISEKSEIFDDQFSVERPDGSNFTLKIRSTKLEDSAMYFCASTAEGKLGYTFGSGTRLTVV.

CDR3 sequence reads: CASSTGLNQPQHF. The CDR3 bases are TGTGCCAGTAGTACAGGACTGAATCAGCCCCAGCATTTT. The rearrangement links TRBV19 to TRBJ1-5; D not certain. Germline CDR1 and CDR2: LNHDA and SQIVND (reference sequence). CDR3 length: 13 residues. V was clipped by 4 bases and J by 4 bases, with 8 bases between them.

The CDR3 region has the DNA TGTGCCAGCAGCCGACTGCGTCTGACTAGGGACCGCCAAGAGACCCAGTACTTC. The encoded protein is CASSRLRLTRDRQETQYF. The V gene is TRBV5-6, the J gene TRBJ2-5, with D perhaps matching TRBD2 (6 bases). This CDR3 is 18 amino acids long. Germline assignment: CDR1 SGHDT and CDR2 YYEEEE. V lost 4 bases, J lost 1 base, and 23 bases lay in between.

This clone showed up just once. The J gene is TRBJ1-2, the V gene TRBV6-4; 7 nucleotides align to TRBD1. Germline V lookup: CDR1 MRHNA, CDR2 SNTAGT. V lost 8 bases, J lost 7 bases, and 7 bases stayed unmatched. This CDR3 contains 12 residues. The CDR3 DNA reads as TGTGCCAGCCGACAGGGTGGTGGTGGCTACACCTTC. It encodes CASRQGGGGYTF.

The chain links TRBV9 to TRBJ2-5; D is possibly TRBD1 (6 bases). Trimming shortened V by 3 bases and J by 3 bases, and 12 bases separated the two germline ends. CDR3 length equals 14 residues. CDR1 SGDLS and CDR2 YYNGEE come from the germline V gene. CDR3 amino acids: CASSARGWEETQYF. CDR3 in DNA: TGTGCCAGCAGCGCGAGGGGGTGGGAAGAGACCCAGTACTTC.

The rearrangement links TRBV6-5 to TRBJ2-1; the match to TRBD1 covers 9 bases. The CDR3 spans 15 residues. V gave up 8 bases and J gave up 1 base; unmatched junction bases: 6. Per the germline V gene, CDR1 is MNHEY and CDR2 is SVGAGI. The CDR3 reads CASRDRDKSYNEQFF. In DNA, the CDR3 is TGTGCCAGCCGGGACAGGGATAAGTCCTACAATGAGCAGTTCTTC.

The chain couples TRBV10-3 to TRBJ2-3, with a tentative D call TRBD1 (5 bases). From germline, CDR1 is ENHRY and CDR2 SYGVKD. Trimming removed 6 bases from V and 8 bases from J, with 15 bases in between. The CDR3 consists of 13 residues. The CDR3 loop is CAISTQGWATQYF. As DNA, the CDR3 is TGTGCCATCAGCACCCAGGGATGGGCTACGCAGTATTTT.

The chain is built from TRBV28 and TRBJ2-7; tentatively, D is TRBD1 (6 bases). Germline loops: CDR1 MDHEN, CDR2 SYDVKM. This CDR3 region has 16 residues. V dropped 2 bases and J dropped 6 bases, with 20 bases sitting between them. The chain's CDR3 is CASSLDPIKQGAEQYF. In nucleotides, the CDR3 is TGTGCCAGCAGTTTAGACCCAATTAAACAGGGCGCCGAGCAGTACTTC.

The chain employs TRBV5-6 and TRBJ1-3, with a possible D match to TRBD1 (6 bases). Looked up from germline, CDR1 is SGHDT and CDR2 is YYEEEE. This CDR3 has 17 residues. Trimming stripped 4 bases from V and 6 bases from J, with 23 bases between. The CDR3 loop reads CASSPALLGGAENTIYF. Here the CDR3 DNA reads TGTGCCAGCAGCCCAGCACTCCTTGGGGGCGCAGAAAACACCATATATTTT.

The chain couples TRBV20-1 to TRBJ2-1; a possible D gene is TRBD2 (6 bases). CDR1 and CDR2 from the germline V gene are DFQATT and SNEGSKA (reference sequence). Trimming removed 3 bases from V and 5 bases from J, with 14 bases in between. The CDR3 sequence is 14 residues long. The CDR3 sequence: CSASAAGWDNEQFF. CDR3 coding DNA: TGCAGTGCTAGTGCTGCGGGATGGGACAATGAGCAGTTCTTC.